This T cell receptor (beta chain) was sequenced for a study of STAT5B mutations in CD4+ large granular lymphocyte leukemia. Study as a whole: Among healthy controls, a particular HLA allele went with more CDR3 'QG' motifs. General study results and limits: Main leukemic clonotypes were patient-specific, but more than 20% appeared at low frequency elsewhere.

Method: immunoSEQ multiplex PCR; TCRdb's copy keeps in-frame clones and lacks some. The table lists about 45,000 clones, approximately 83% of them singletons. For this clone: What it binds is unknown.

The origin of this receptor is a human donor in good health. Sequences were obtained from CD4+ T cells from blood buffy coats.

For the CDR3, the DNA is TGCGCCAGCAGCACTGGCATTGGGGGCGTAACTAATGAAAAACTGTTTTTT. It codes for CASSTGIGGVTNEKLFF. J is TRBJ1-4 and V is TRBV5-1, with a possible D match to TRBD1 (6 bases). Per the germline V gene, CDR1 is SGHRS and CDR2 is YFSETQ. CDR3 length: 17 amino acids. V lost 4 bases to trimming and J lost 1 base, with 17 bases between them.